The 29 T cell receptor beta chains given below trace back to one sample, sequenced in a study of blood T cell repertoires in COVID-19. TCRdb's table, derived via immunoSEQ multiplex PCR, lists solely in-frame clones and lacks some. The table lists 190,000 or so clones, about 83% of them singletons, with approximately 6% in the top ten. The specimen sequenced was peripheral blood. These receptors originate from a man aged 60 to 69 who had recovered from COVID-19.

This chain links TRBV3-1 (or the pseudogene TRBV3-2) with TRBJ2-7, with a possible D match to TRBD1 (5 bases). Germline V gene sequence: CDR1 LGHDT, CDR2 YNNKEL (reference sequence). The CDR3 spans 15 residues. Trimming shortened V by 1 base and J by 4 bases, and 14 bases separated the two germline ends. CDR3: CASSQGGQGGYEQYF. The DNA for the CDR3 is TGTGCCAGCAGCCAAGGAGGTCAGGGCGGTTACGAGCAGTACTTC.

This chain uses TRBV9 with TRBJ2-2; 10 positions agree with TRBD2. J was trimmed by 4 bases and V by 3 bases; bases with no gene match: 6. The CDR3 contains 16 residues. Germline assignment: CDR1 SGDLS and CDR2 YYNGEE. CDR3 in DNA: TGTGCCAGCAGCGGGACTAGCGGTCGGTTCACCGGGGAGCTGTTTTTT. Encoded protein: CASSGTSGRFTGELFF.

The chain has TRBV18 and TRBJ1-1; possibly TRBD1 for D (5 bases). The germline V gene encodes CDR1 KGHSH and CDR2 LQKENI. The CDR3 extends over 15 amino acids. V was shortened by 2 bases and J by 1 base, with 11 bases between the two germline ends. Here the CDR3 reads CASSPNTGGNTEAFF. CDR3 DNA: TGTGCCAGCTCACCAAATACAGGTGGGAACACTGAAGCTTTCTTT. The whole variable domain, filled in from reference TRBV18 and TRBJ1-1, reads NAGVMQNPRHLVRRRGQEARLRCSPMKGHSHVYWYRQLPEEGLKFMVYLQKENIIDESGMPKERFSAEFPKEGPSILRIQQVVRGDSAAYFCASSPNTGGNTEAFFGQGTRLTVV.

The CDR3 region is CASSLSGQPQHF. DNA for the CDR3: TGTGCCAGCAGCCTGTCGGGTCAGCCCCAGCATTTT. J is TRBJ1-5 and V is TRBV11-2; D is unclear. The CDR3 sequence is 12 residues long. The V end was cut by 5 bases, the J end by 6 bases, with 8 bases between. Germline loops: CDR1 SGHAT, CDR2 FQNNGV. Full variable domain (rest looked up from reference TRBV11-2 and TRBJ1-5): EAGVAQSPRYKIIEKRQSVAFWCNPISGHATLYWYQQILGQGPKLLIQFQNNGVVDDSQLPKDRFSAERLKGVDSTLKIQPAKLEDSAVYLCASSLSGQPQHFGDGTRLSIL.

V gene TRBV5-6 combines with J gene TRBJ1-5; 8 positions match TRBD1. The ends lost 2 bases at V and 1 base at J; junction bases unmatched: 5. CDR3 length: 16 amino acids. Germline V lookup: CDR1 SGHDT, CDR2 YYEEEE. In DNA, the CDR3 is TGTGCCAGCAGCTTTGGACAGGGAATAAGCAATCAGCCCCAGCATTTT. Residues: CASSFGQGISNQPQHF.

The gene calls are TRBV5-1 and TRBJ2-3; 9 nucleotides match TRBD2. CDR1 is SGHRS, CDR2 YFSETQ, per germline. V was clipped by 4 bases and J by 5 bases; unmatched bases: 14. The CDR3 is made up of 17 amino acids. CDR3 loop: CASSRLETSGFGDTQYF. Written as DNA, the CDR3 is TGCGCCAGCAGCCGCCTAGAAACTAGCGGGTTTGGAGATACGCAGTATTTT.

J is TRBJ2-7 and V is TRBV7-2; 8 bases are a match to TRBD2. Germline CDR1 is SGHTA and CDR2 is FQGNSA. V dropped 5 bases and J dropped 5; count of bases not matched to a gene: 8. This CDR3 contains 14 residues. The CDR3: CASSRSGAIDEQYF. For the CDR3, the DNA is TGTGCCAGCAGCCGTAGCGGGGCTATCGACGAGCAGTACTTC.

This chain uses TRBV5-5 with TRBJ1-1, with D unresolved. Germline-derived CDR1 and CDR2 are SGHKS and YYEKEE (reference sequence). The CDR3 runs to 16 residues. Deletions cut 0 bases from V and 0 bases from J, with 12 bases between. CDR3 nucleotides: TGTGCCAGCAGCTTGGAAGTCGGTCCCATGAACACTGAAGCTTTCTTT. Its translation is CASSLEVGPMNTEAFF. Filled out from reference TRBV5-5 and TRBJ1-1, the complete variable domain reads DAGVTQSPTHLIKTRGQQVTLRCSPISGHKSVSWYQQVLGQGPQFIFQYYEKEERGRGNFPDRFSARQFPNYSSELNVNALLLGDSALYLCASSLEVGPMNTEAFFGQGTRLTVV.

The chain employs TRBV6-2 or TRBV6-3 and TRBJ1-6; 7 bases align to TRBD1. There are 15 residues in the CDR3. J lost 9 bases, V lost 6 bases, and 11 bases had no gene match. Germline CDR1 MNHEY, CDR2 SVGEGT. The DNA for the CDR3 is TGTGCCAGCAGCCTTCCGACAGGGAGAACTTCACCCCTCCACTTT. Translated: CASSLPTGRTSPLHF.

The chain employs TRBV29-1 and TRBJ2-7; perhaps TRBD1 as D (6 bases). The V gene's germline CDR1 is SQVTM and CDR2 ANQGSEA. Between the trimmed V and J ends, which lost 6 bases and 10 bases, there was a span of 16 bases. The CDR3 length is 11 residues. The CDR3 is CSVASPGAQYF. In DNA, the CDR3 is TGCAGCGTAGCAAGCCCAGGGGCTCAGTACTTC.

In its sample, this clone was seen once. In DNA form, the CDR3 reads TGCGCCAGCAGCCTGGGACAGGGGTGGGAGACCCAGTACTTC. Encoded protein: CASSLGQGWETQYF. The rearrangement joins TRBV5-1 to TRBJ2-5; TRBD1 matches 10 bases. CDR3 size: 14 residues. Germline-derived CDR1 and CDR2 are SGHRS and YFSETQ. The ends lost 4 bases at V and 5 bases at J; junction bases unmatched: 5.

This chain uses TRBV6-6 with TRBJ2-3, with 10 positions matching TRBD1. With 4 bases clipped from V and 6 bases from J, the junction kept 7 bases outside the gene matches. This CDR3 is 15 amino acids long. Germline values: CDR1 MNHNY, CDR2 SVGAGI (reference sequence). As DNA, the CDR3 is TGTGCCAGCAGTTTAGGACAGGGACAGGGGGATACGCAGTATTTT. Protein: CASSLGQGQGDTQYF.

About this clone: Other DNA sequences in the same sample also yield this CDR3. This chain connects TRBV18 to TRBJ2-1; 10 positions match TRBD2. CDR1 and CDR2 from the germline V gene are KGHSH and LQKENI. This CDR3 has 14 residues. Germline trimming cut 3 bases from V and 7 bases from J; bases unmatched to any gene: 3. CDR3 in amino acids: CASSPPSGRNEQFF. The CDR3 bases are TGTGCCAGCTCACCTCCTAGCGGGAGAAATGAGCAGTTCTTC.

The chain combines TRBV5-1 with TRBJ2-3; a weak D match, TRBD1 (6 bases). Germline V CDR1 and CDR2: SGHRS, YFSETQ. This CDR3 comprises 17 residues. The V end was cut by 0 bases, the J end by 7 bases, with 21 bases between. The CDR3 is CASSLGLRETTGNTQYF. In nucleotides, the CDR3 is TGCGCCAGCAGCTTGGGACTCAGGGAAACAACAGGGAATACGCAGTATTTT.

V and J are TRBV19 and TRBJ2-7; tentative D call: TRBD2 (5 bases). V shed 7 bases and J shed 6 bases, with 16 bases lying between them. The CDR3 is made up of 13 amino acids. In germline, CDR1 is LNHDA, CDR2 SQIVND (reference sequence). CDR3 amino acids: CASKSGIGSEQYF. In DNA, the CDR3 is TGTGCCAGTAAGTCGGGAATAGGTTCCGAGCAGTACTTC. Full variable domain (remainder filled in from reference TRBV19 and TRBJ2-7): DGGITQSPKYLFRKEGQNVTLSCEQNLNHDAMYWYRQDPGQGLRLIYYSQIVNDFQKGDIAEGYSVSREKKESFPLTVTSAQKNPTAFYLCASKSGIGSEQYFGPGTRLTVT.

This clone was seen a few times. The rearrangement joins TRBV19 to TRBJ2-6, with TRBD1 matching 9 bases. CDR1 and CDR2 from the germline V gene are LNHDA and SQIVND (reference sequence). This CDR3 is 15 amino acids long. J was trimmed by 1 base and V by 7 bases; bases with no gene match: 2. The CDR3 region has the DNA TGTGCCAGTAAGGACAGGGGTTCTGGGGCCAACGTCCTGACTTTC. This sequence encodes CASKDRGSGANVLTF.

This sequence joins TRBV5-6 and TRBJ1-2; a weak D match, TRBD1 (5 bases). V lost 4 bases to trimming and J lost 2 bases, with 12 bases between them. CDR3 length: 14 residues. Looked up from germline, CDR1 is SGHDT and CDR2 is YYEEEE. The CDR3 sequence is CASSNARVNYGYTF. The CDR3 bases are TGTGCCAGCAGCAACGCCAGGGTCAACTATGGCTACACCTTC.

This chain connects TRBV6-1 to TRBJ1-5; a possible D gene is TRBD1 (6 bases). Trimming pared 3 bases from V and 7 bases from J, leaving 13 bases between. Germline V lookup: CDR1 MNHNS, CDR2 SASEGT. This CDR3 comprises 14 residues. The CDR3 coding sequence is TGTGCCAGCAGTGAGGCAGGGGCGAAACAGCCCCAGCATTTT. It translates to CASSEAGAKQPQHF.

This clone was picked up one time. This CDR3 is CASSLVAAHQFF. The CDR3 DNA reads as TGTGCCAGCAGCTTGGTGGCGGCCCATCAGTTCTTC. The rearrangement links TRBV5-8 to TRBJ2-1, with D uncertain. The germline V and J ends were trimmed by 0 bases and 13 bases, with 11 bases remaining between them. Germline values: CDR1 SGHTS, CDR2 YDEGEE. This CDR3 spans 12 amino acids.

V is TRBV19 and J is TRBJ2-2; D might be TRBD1 (5 bases). The V end lost 8 bases, the J end lost 5 bases, and 18 bases lay between the germline ends. The CDR3 has 15 amino acids. CDR1 and CDR2 (germline): LNHDA, SQIVND (reference sequence). The CDR3 here is CASVPGSAGTGELFF. CDR3 sequence (DNA): TGTGCCAGTGTTCCCGGAAGTGCAGGGACCGGGGAGCTGTTTTTT.

CDR3 sequence reads: CASTGVTDTQYF. The CDR3 bases are TGTGCCAGTACAGGGGTTACAGATACGCAGTATTTT. The chain carries TRBV19 and TRBJ2-3; D may be TRBD1 (6 bases). The CDR3 runs 12 residues. V lost 7 bases, J lost 3 bases, and 8 bases lay in between. The germline V gene encodes CDR1 LNHDA and CDR2 SQIVND (reference sequence).

The chain carries TRBV5-1 and TRBJ1-2; TRBD1 matches 11 bases. CDR1 is SGHRS, CDR2 YFSETQ, per germline. After removal of 4 bases from V and 8 bases from J, the junction contained 10 bases not matched to a gene. The CDR3 runs to 15 residues. CDR3 amino acids: CASSPGDRGAAGYTF. CDR3 nucleotide sequence: TGCGCCAGCAGCCCGGGGGACAGGGGGGCGGCAGGCTACACCTTC.

CDR3 coding DNA: TGTGCCAGCAGCTTAGGAGTGGGGCGAGTGGATCAGCCCCAGCATTTT. This gives the protein CASSLGVGRVDQPQHF. The rearrangement links TRBV7-2 to TRBJ1-5; D might be TRBD1 (5 bases). The CDR3 has 16 amino acids. The ends were cut back, 1 base at V and 5 bases at J, with 15 bases in the middle. Looked up from germline, CDR1 is SGHTA and CDR2 is FQGNSA. Full variable domain (outside the CDR3, taken from reference TRBV7-2 and TRBJ1-5): GAGVSQSPSNKVTEKGKDVELRCDPISGHTALYWYRQSLGQGLEFLIYFQGNSAPDKSGLPSDRFSAERTGGSVSTLTIQRTQQEDSAVYLCASSLGVGRVDQPQHFGDGTRLSIL.

CDR3: CASSQDSRDRGGADEQFF. The CDR3 DNA reads as TGCGCCAGCAGCCAAGACAGTAGGGACCGCGGGGGGGCCGATGAGCAGTTCTTC. The rearrangement links TRBV4-3 to TRBJ2-1, with 9 bases identical to TRBD2. The length of the CDR3 is 18 residues. In germline, CDR1 is LGHNA, CDR2 YSLEER. V was clipped by 0 bases and J by 8 bases; unmatched bases: 14.

The chain has TRBV24-1 and TRBJ2-1, with D possibly TRBD2 on 5 matching bases. Looked up from germline, CDR1 is KGHDR and CDR2 is SFDVKD. The CDR3 is 18 residues long. Trimming stripped 5 bases from V and 5 bases from J, with 24 bases between. This CDR3 is CATSATPPGSWANNEQFF. CDR3 nucleotide sequence: TGTGCCACCAGTGCTACCCCCCCGGGGAGTTGGGCAAACAATGAGCAGTTCTTC.

The chain carries TRBV7-9 and TRBJ1-5, with a weak D call TRBD1 (6 bases). The germline V gene has CDR1 SEHNR and CDR2 FQNEAQ (reference sequence). V was shortened by 1 base and J by 5 bases, with 9 bases between the two germline ends. CDR3 length equals 14 residues. Here the CDR3 reads CASSLGTAHQPQHF. In nucleotides, the CDR3 is TGTGCCAGCAGCTTAGGGACAGCACATCAGCCCCAGCATTTT.

The chain joins TRBV6-5 to TRBJ1-4; 8 nucleotides match TRBD1. Per the germline V gene, CDR1 is MNHEY and CDR2 is SVGAGI. The trim removed 6 bases at V and 7 bases at J, leaving 7 bases unmatched. CDR3 length equals 14 residues. The CDR3 bases are TGTGCCAGCAGACCCGACAGGGGTTTTGAAAAACTGTTTTTT. Residues: CASRPDRGFEKLFF.

The chain joins TRBV11-2 to TRBJ2-3; 12 nucleotides align to TRBD2. Looked up from germline, CDR1 is SGHAT and CDR2 is FQNNGV. The CDR3 contains 17 residues. Trimming took 5 bases from V and 3 from J; bases not matched to a gene: 9. CDR3: CASSPGLAGGPTDTQYF. DNA for the CDR3: TGTGCCAGCAGCCCGGGCCTAGCGGGGGGGCCGACAGATACGCAGTATTTT.

The V and J genes are TRBV28 and TRBJ1-5; D is unclear. The CDR3 runs 15 residues. The V end lost 2 bases, the J end lost 7 bases, and 15 bases lay between the germline ends. The V gene's germline CDR1 is MDHEN and CDR2 SYDVKM. This CDR3 is CASSLPHRVVQPQHF. In nucleotides, the CDR3 is TGTGCCAGCAGTTTACCCCATCGGGTAGTGCAGCCCCAGCATTTT.